This T cell receptor beta chain emerged from a study of shared clonotypes between healthy human individuals (dated by TCRdb to about 2020). Turning to the overall study: A couple of women and a few men aged 18 to 49 years were included in the cohort. To estimate repertoire size and how much clonotypes are shared between individuals, the study performed deep sequencing of blood TCR repertoires from roughly five healthy adults. Leukapheresis yielded between about 0.85 and 10 billion PBMCs per donor. To increase sequencing depth and limit assay-specific biases, TCR repertoire library preparation and sequencing were carried out by different laboratories using diverse techniques. For each donor, three plates each were used for CD4 naive and CD4 memory, two plates were used for CD8 naive, and one plate was used for CD8 memory. Paper-wide results and their limitations: Because the study included a small number of donors, the genetic and exposure-history diversity represented was limited. Sampling was restricted to blood, and TCR repertoires in tissue are likely to differ from TCR repertoires in blood. Higher generation probabilities were observed for clonotypes shared by all four sorted-subset donors than for non-shared clonotypes. Rarefaction of sorted-subset datasets indicated incomplete sequencing despite the large sequencing depth. When a few donors were compared, the shared fraction of clonotypes was around 5.1% for naive CD4, about 4% for naive CD8, 2.3% for memory CD4, and less than 0.45% for memory CD8. Pairwise subsampling led to the expectation that sequencing depth would affect the degree of clonotype sharing among donors. Naive subsets generally had larger estimated clonotype richness than memory subsets.

This clone was recorded only once. It lacks a known antigen. There are no base qualities to consult, and no much larger clone falls within one base. Using the deep immunoSEQ assay, multiplex PCR amplified TCR CDR3 regions from genomic DNA. Extracted genomic DNA from each cell subset was distributed evenly across all wells of several immunoSEQ 96-well plates, and each plate was treated as a replicate. For sorted subsets, each replicate PCR was loaded with roughly 0.2 ug genomic DNA, equivalent to 30,000 to 35,000 T cell genomes. The purified libraries were quantified using a Qubit 3.0 fluorometer, sized with a Bioanalyzer 2100, and then quantified again using the KAPA Library Quantification kit. Every immunoSEQ 96-well plate was sequenced on a dedicated single-read 150-cycle Illumina NextSeq 550 flow cell. Concerning the study's data processing: The immunoSEQ output contained only junctional sequences without quality scores, so filtering could not match that applied to full-length reads. Sequences were annotated with PyIR, a Python wrapper for IgBLAST v1.9, and V/J genes and CDR3 were assigned using IMGT germline references. Reads with weak V/J assignments (E-value above 1e-6), missing CDR3, stop codons, out-of-frame junctions, or ambiguous translated residues were removed. V3J clonotypes were defined as sequences sharing an identical inferred V gene, J gene, and CDR3 amino acid sequence. Percentage overlap between repertoires was computed as shared unique clonotypes divided by the size of the smaller repertoire. Repertoire richness was assessed with RTK rarefaction, the Chao1 estimator, and Recon v2.1 estimates of unobserved clonotypes. Generation probabilities for all TCRbeta clonotypes obtained by the gDNA method from a few donors were computed using OLGA. In TCRdb, the immuneACCESS table is reduced to in-frame sequences with V and J assigned. These tables do not hold every clone; where another copy was compared, an unresolved V gene accounts for under half, and the others remain unexplained. From that table come the V and J calls and clone size; the DNA was used to work out D and trimming. The sample has a few million clones on record, over 90% of them singletons. The leading ten clones occupy under 0.45% of the sample.

Taken from cysteine to phenylalanine, the CDR3 has 13 residues. Of all the DNA, just the CDR3 is kept, 39 bases in frame from base 1. The germline V gene (reference sequence) provides CDR1 SSHAT and CDR2 FNYEAQ. Clipping removes 5 bases from V and 10 bases from J, with 5 as the unmatched junction base count. Healthy HIV-negative adults with no recently reported acute infections or vaccinations were included as donors. Every donor was a Caucasian adult residing in Nashville, Tennessee, USA. CD4+ T cells were enriched through magnetic negative selection, after which naive cells were positively selected on CD45RA and the remaining negative fraction served as the memory subset. After blood collection by leukapheresis, PBMCs were isolated using Ficoll-Histopaque density gradient centrifugation and then cryopreserved in the vapor phase of liquid nitrogen. Purity and quantity of every magnetically sorted T cell population were checked by analytical flow cytometry. Genomic DNA was isolated from each sorted fraction and quantified by UV absorbance on a Nanodrop 2000c.

The rearranged segments are TRBV7-7 and TRBJ2-1; TRBD2 lines up with 10 middle nucleotides. The source is a man aged 18 to 29 in good health. Some clones in this sample may be carry-over from other donors' samples. Sequenced sample: naive CD4+ T cells from PBMCs. The label giving this sample's cell subset or site can be read as: CD45RA+ positively selected. CDR3 reads: CASSLGLAAEQFF. The nucleotide sequence is TGTGCCAGCAGCCTTGGACTAGCGGCAGAGCAGTTCTTC.